This T cell receptor beta chain was obtained from a study of cytomegalovirus exposure and HLA in healthy donors. Some clones are missing from TCRdb's copy, which holds only in-frame ones; the method was immunoSEQ multiplex PCR. The sample contains 43,000 or so clones, about 93% of which appear only once. Sequences were obtained from PBMCs. The TCR comes from a man between 18 and 35 years old in good health and CMV-seronegative.

DNA of the CDR3: TGCGCCAGCAGCCAGTTGATACCGGGGTTCTCCTACGAGCAGTACTTC. Encoded protein: CASSQLIPGFSYEQYF. The chain joins TRBV4-1 to TRBJ2-7, with D maybe TRBD2 (5 bases). Trimming left V 3 bases short and J 0 bases short, with 15 bases between. Germline V lookup: CDR1 MGHRA, CDR2 YSYEKL. The CDR3 has 16 residues.